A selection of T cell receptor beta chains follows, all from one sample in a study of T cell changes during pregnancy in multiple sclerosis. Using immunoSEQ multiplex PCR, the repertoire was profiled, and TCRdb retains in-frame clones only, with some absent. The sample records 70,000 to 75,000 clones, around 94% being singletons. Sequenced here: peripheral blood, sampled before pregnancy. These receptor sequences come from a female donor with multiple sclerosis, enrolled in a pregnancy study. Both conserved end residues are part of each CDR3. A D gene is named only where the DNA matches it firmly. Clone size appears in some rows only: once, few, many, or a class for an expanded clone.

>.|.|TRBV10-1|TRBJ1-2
TGCGCCAGCAGTGAGTCTGGGGCCAACTATGGCTACACCTTC
CASSESGANYGYTF
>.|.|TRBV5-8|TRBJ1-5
TGTGCCAGCAGCCGACACAGAAATCAGCCCCAGCATTTT
CASSRHRNQPQHF
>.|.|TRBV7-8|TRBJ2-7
TGTGCCAGCAGCTTGTTTCAGGGCGTATCCATTCTTTTC
CASSLFQGVSILF
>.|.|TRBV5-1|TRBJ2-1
TGCGCCAGCAGCACTATAGGGGATGAGCAGTTCTTC
CASSTIGDEQFF
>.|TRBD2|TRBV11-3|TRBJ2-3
TGTGCCAGCAGCACCGGACTAGCGGGATTACCGGGGGCGGATACGCAGTATTTT
CASSTGLAGLPGADTQYF
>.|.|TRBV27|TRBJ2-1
TGTGCCAGCAGTTTGTCAGGGAACCTTTACAATGAGCAGTTCTTC
CASSLSGNLYNEQFF
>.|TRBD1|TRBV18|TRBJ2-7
TGTGCCAGCTCGAGGGACAGCTACGAGCAGTACTTC
CASSRDSYEQYF
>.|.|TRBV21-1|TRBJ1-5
TGTGCCAGCAGCAAAGTGAGGCGGACAGGGGCCCTCCCGCGGCCCCAGCATTTT
CASSKVRRTGALPRPQHF
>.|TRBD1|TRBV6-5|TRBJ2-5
TGTGCCAGCAGTTACTCCGGCCAGGGGGTCCAAGAGACCCAGTACTTC
CASSYSGQGVQETQYF
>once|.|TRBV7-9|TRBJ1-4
TGTGCCAGCAGCGCCTCAGCTAATGAAAAACTGTTTTTT
CASSASANEKLFF
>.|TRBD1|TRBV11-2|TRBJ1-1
TGTGCCAGCATGGGACAGCCTGAAGCTTTCTTT
CASMGQPEAFF
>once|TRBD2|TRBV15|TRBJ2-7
TGTGCCACCAGCAGCCACCGGGGGGAACTCTACGAGCAGTACTTC
CATSSHRGELYEQYF
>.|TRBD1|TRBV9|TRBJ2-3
TGTGCCAGCAGCGTAGCTACGACAGGGGGCGATTGGGATACGCAGTATTTT
CASSVATTGGDWDTQYF
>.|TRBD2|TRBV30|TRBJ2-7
TGTGCCTGGCGGTGGGGGGCTAGCGGGAGATTGGCGTCCTACGAGCAGTACTTC
CAWRWGASGRLASYEQYF
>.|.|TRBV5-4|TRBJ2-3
TGTGCCAGCAGCCCCTCGTCCCCAGAAGATACGCAGTATTTT
CASSPSSPEDTQYF
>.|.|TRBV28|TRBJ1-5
TGTGCCAGCAGTCCAATAGGGGGTCGCAATCAGCCCCAGCATTTT
CASSPIGGRNQPQHF
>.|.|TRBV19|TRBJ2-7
TGTGCCAGTAGTATAGGGAGCCGCTACGAGCAGTACTTC
CASSIGSRYEQYF
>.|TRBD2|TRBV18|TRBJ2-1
TGTGCCAGCTCACCACGGACTAGCGGTGATAATGAGCAGTTCTTC
CASSPRTSGDNEQFF
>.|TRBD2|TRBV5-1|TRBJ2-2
TGCGCCAGCAGGACCGGGACTAGCGGGGGGAACACCGGGGAGCTGTTTTTT
CASRTGTSGGNTGELFF
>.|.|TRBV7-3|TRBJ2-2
TGTGCCAGCAGCAAAACGAGGACCGGGGAGCTGTTTTTT
CASSKTRTGELFF
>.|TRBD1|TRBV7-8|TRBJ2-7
TGTGCCAGCAGCTTAGGGGACAGGGGCTACGAGCAGTACTTC
CASSLGDRGYEQYF
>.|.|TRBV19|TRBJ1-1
TGTGCCAGTAGTCTCGACCTGAGAGGGAGTTATAGCACTGAAGCTTTCTTT
CASSLDLRGSYSTEAFF
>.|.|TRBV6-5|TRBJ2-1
TGTGCCAGCAGGACCGGGAGCTCCTACAATGAGCAGTTCTTC
CASRTGSSYNEQFF
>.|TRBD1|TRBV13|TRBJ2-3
TGTGCCAGCAGCCAACAGACAGGGGATAGCACAGATACGCAGTATTTT
CASSQQTGDSTDTQYF
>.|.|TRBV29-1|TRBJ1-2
TGCAGCGTTGAAGCCGGCGGGGGAAGCTTC
CSVEAGGGSF
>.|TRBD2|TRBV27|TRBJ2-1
TGTGCCAGCAGTCTGACTAGCGGGAGTCAGGGTGAGCAGTTCTTC
CASSLTSGSQGEQFF
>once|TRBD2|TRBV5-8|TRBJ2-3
TGTGCCAGCAGAGGACTAGCGGGGAGAATAAGCACAGATACGCAGTATTTT
CASRGLAGRISTDTQYF
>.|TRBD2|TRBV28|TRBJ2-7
TGTGCCAGCAGTTCGGGACTAGCGGCCAGCTCCTACGAGCAGTACTTC
CASSSGLAASSYEQYF
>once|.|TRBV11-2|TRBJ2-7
TGTGCCAGCAGCTTAATAGACAGCCCCTCCTACGAGCAGTACTTC
CASSLIDSPSYEQYF
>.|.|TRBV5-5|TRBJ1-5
TGTGCCAGCAGCTCGGGACATTCCAATCAGCCCCAGCATTTT
CASSSGHSNQPQHF
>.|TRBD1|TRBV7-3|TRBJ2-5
TGTGCCAGCAGTTCAGGGACAGGAGAGACCCAGTACTTC
CASSSGTGETQYF
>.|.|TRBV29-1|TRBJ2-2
TGCAGCGTTGTGGGGGGAGGAGGGGCCACCGGGGAGCTGTTTTTT
CSVVGGGGATGELFF
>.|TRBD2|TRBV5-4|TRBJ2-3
TGTGCCAGCAGCTTAGGCCTACGACTAGCGGGAGGCCCAAGCGGTACGCAGTATTTT
CASSLGLRLAGGPSGTQYF
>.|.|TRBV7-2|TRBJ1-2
TGTGCCAGCAGCTTAGTCCACAGGGACTATGGCTACACCTTC
CASSLVHRDYGYTF
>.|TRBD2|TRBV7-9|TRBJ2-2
TGTGCCAGCAGCTCACGGACTAGCGGGGGCCTGAACACCGGGGAGCTGTTTTTT
CASSSRTSGGLNTGELFF
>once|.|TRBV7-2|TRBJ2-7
TGTGCCAGCAGCAAGGTGGGACTTTCCTACGAGCAGTACTTC
CASSKVGLSYEQYF
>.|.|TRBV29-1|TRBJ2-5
TGCAGCGTTGAAGTGAGAGTCGGGGAGACCCAGTACTTC
CSVEVRVGETQYF
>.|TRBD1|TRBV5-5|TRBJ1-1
TGTGCCAGCGGACTGGGGACAGTTGGGGAAGCTTTCTTT
CASGLGTVGEAFF
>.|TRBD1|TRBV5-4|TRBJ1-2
TGTGCCAGCAGCCCAATAACTGAGGGACAGATCGGGGACTTC
CASSPITEGQIGDF
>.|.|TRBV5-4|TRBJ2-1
TGTGCCAGCAGCCTCGGTGGGTGGGGCGACAATGAGCAGTTCTTC
CASSLGGWGDNEQFF
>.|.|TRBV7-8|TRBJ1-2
TGTGCCAGCAGCTTAAACGCAGATGGCTACACCTTC
CASSLNADGYTF
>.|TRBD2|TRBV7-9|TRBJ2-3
TGTGCCAGCAGCTTAAAGGGGCCAGCGGGAGACCGGGACGTCTTGTATTTT
CASSLKGPAGDRDVLYF
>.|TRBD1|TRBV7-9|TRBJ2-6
TGTGCCAGCAGCGCTACTCGGGACAGGGGCTCTGGGGCCAACGTCCTGACTTTC
CASSATRDRGSGANVLTF